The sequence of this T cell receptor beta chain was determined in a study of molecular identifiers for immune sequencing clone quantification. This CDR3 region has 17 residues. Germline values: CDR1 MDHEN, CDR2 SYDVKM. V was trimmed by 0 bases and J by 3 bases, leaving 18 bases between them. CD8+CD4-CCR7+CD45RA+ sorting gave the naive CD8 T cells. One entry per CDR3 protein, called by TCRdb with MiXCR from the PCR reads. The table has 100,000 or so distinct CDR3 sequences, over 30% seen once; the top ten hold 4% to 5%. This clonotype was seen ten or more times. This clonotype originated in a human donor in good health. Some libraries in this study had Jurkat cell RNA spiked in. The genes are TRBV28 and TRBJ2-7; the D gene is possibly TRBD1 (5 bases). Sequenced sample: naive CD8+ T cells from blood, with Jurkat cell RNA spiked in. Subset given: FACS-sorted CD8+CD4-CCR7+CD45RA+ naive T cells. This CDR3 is CASSLWGRTKGRYEQYF. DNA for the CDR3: TGTGCCAGCAGTTTATGGGGCCGGACAAAAGGACGCTACGAGCAGTACTTC.